The source of this T cell receptor (beta chain) is a study of blood T cell repertoires in COVID-19 (dated by TCRdb to about 2020). With regard to the full study: Samples covering the acute and convalescent phases of COVID-19 were provided by collaborators in the United States, Italy and Spain. The material from the prospective study consisted of cDNA or gDNA derived from T cells, B-cell-depleted T cells, or PBMCs. The dataset comprised deeply sampled blood TCRbeta repertoires from subjects exposed to, actively infected with, or recovered from COVID-19. The repertoires were released in a freely available public database meant as a resource for research on the immune response to SARS-CoV-2. The samples were drawn from two sources: the first 160 participants of the ongoing ImmuneRACE study, and 1,254 subjects contributed by 6 global collaborators. The sample metadata nearly always contained a de-identified subject ID, COVID-19 status, age in years and sex. Where available, HLA class I and class II types were taken from metadata supplied by the sample provider and were not determined by assay-based typing. The study at large found these results: The quantity of clinical and demographic metadata differed by source and by participant and was supplied without curation.

The CDR3 sequence holds 15 residues, the cysteine and phenylalanine included. Here the CDR3 DNA is all that survives: 45 bases in frame from base 1. Clipping removes 1 base from V and 6 bases from J, with 5 as the unmatched junction base count. The germline V gene provides CDR1 MNHNS and CDR2 SASEGT. Concerning this clone: Its recognized antigen is unknown. Base qualities are not at hand, and no much larger clone is one base apart.

Participants in the prospective study were enrolled through a virtual design, were aged 18 to 89 years, and lived in fewer than 30 United States geographic areas. In the prospective study, cohorts were assigned on the basis of participant-reported clinical history obtained from a screening survey and a study questionnaire. ImmuneRACE Cohort 3 recovered participants were defined by two consecutive negative NP/OP PCR tests, healthcare professional clearance, or symptom resolution. In the prospective study, whole blood, serum and a nasopharyngeal or oropharyngeal swab were collected from each participant by mobile phlebotomists. Participants in the prospective study had the option to provide additional blood draws and questionnaires over a roughly 2-month period. Before DNA extraction, blood samples from the prospective study were shipped at room temperature or frozen. TCRbeta CDR3 regions were amplified from genomic DNA by means of the immunoSEQ Assay, a bias-controlled multiplex PCR. The authors' pipeline ran thus. Within the assay, amplification of reference gene primers was used to estimate how many nucleated cells each sample contained. Sequence reads were collapsed and filtered to measure the absolute abundance of every unique TCRbeta CDR3 rearrangement. For each sample, productive Simpson clonality was calculated by taking the square root of Simpson's diversity index across productive rearrangements. TCRdb limited this immuneACCESS table to in-frame rearrangements with V and J called. A share of clones is missing; checked studies link under half to unresolved V genes, and the rest is unexplained. V, J and clone size were drawn from that table, and D and trimming were deduced from the DNA. Within this sample are approximately 300,000 clones, with 85% to 90% of them counted one time only. Of the sample, around 9.3% is held by the ten largest clones.

This chain joins TRBV6-1 to TRBJ1-1; TRBD1 matches 10 bases in the middle. The sample comprised PBMCs or T cells enriched from blood (not recorded which). The source is a woman aged 18-29 years who had recovered from COVID-19. The DNA is TGTGCCAGCAGTGAAGAGGACAGGGGGGGCGCTGAAGCTTTCTTT. This translates into CASSEEDRGGAEAFF.